This T cell receptor beta chain was retrieved from a study of blood T cells in healthy people across ages (dated by TCRdb to the mid-2010s). Looking at the study overall: In model experiments, template switching captured about one uniquely barcoded TCR beta cDNA molecule for every two T cells. To avoid experimental bias, donors of different ages were randomly spread across the sequencing lanes. Age-related changes in TCR beta repertoire diversity were measured in the study by deep sequencing normalized with unique cDNA molecular identifiers. The donors were split into four age groups: young (average 16 years), middle-aged (39), aged (about 56) and long-lived (approximately 80). For two donors (one aged 18 to 29 and one aged 80 or older), the study analyzed two additional independent replicas of 1 million unique cDNA reads from the same blood draw. Study-level results and caveats: Observed TCR beta diversity correlated strongly with the percentage of naive T cells measured by flow cytometry. The CMV infection status of donors was not known, potentially confounding age-related changes in expanded clonotypes. Observed TCR beta diversity per million T cells fell roughly linearly with age, and a significant reduction was already apparent by age about 38. Bulk unsorted PBMC profiling prevented conclusive comparison of naive and antigen-experienced compartments. Estimates of total diversity from one million sequenced T cells were regarded as lower bounds and underestimates. Compared with the aged group, more naive CD4+ T cells, fewer expanded clones and increased TCR diversity were shown by the long-lived group, suggesting age selection.

The donors were some 39 Caucasian individuals from Russia, aged roughly 6 to 100 years, who were systemically healthy. Each donor gave roughly 9.5 milliliters of peripheral blood, collected into EDTA-treated Vacutainer tubes. Ficoll-Paque density-gradient centrifugation was used to isolate PBMCs, with at least 6.5 million obtained per sample. Trizol reagent was used to extract total RNA from the PBMCs, yielding at least 5.5 micrograms per sample. Naive CD45RAhigh/CD27high T cell percentages were measured by flow cytometry on a PBMC aliquot from every donor. Library preparation employed 5' RACE. The listed sequencing device is Illumina HiSeq 2500. A second PCR of about 6 to 11 cycles was performed with a sample-barcoded 5' primer and a J-beta primer mix. A unique molecular identifier was introduced onto each TCR beta cDNA molecule by a template-switch 5' adaptor carrying 12 random nucleotides. At least 2.5 million CDR3-containing paired-end reads were obtained from each sample. First-strand cDNA was synthesized from all RNA with the Mint cDNA synthesis kit, primed by a TRBC-specific oligonucleotide. Following uracil-DNA glycosylase treatment, all cDNA underwent a first 18-cycle PCR with the universal primers M1SS and BC2_uni_R. Per the source publication's procedure: For normalization, 1 million high-quality reads were randomly selected from each sample, with every read carrying a distinct molecular identifier. Instead of being binned into consensus sequences, reads with shared molecular identifiers were discarded. CDR3 identification, clonotype clustering and error correction used MiTCR with a Q25 quality threshold and the strictest error-elimination algorithm. A nonparametric unseen species model with Euler transformation was used to estimate a lower bound on total TCR beta diversity. TCRdb took the public reads, trimmed them with fastp at Q25, ran MiXCR for clone calling and kept in-frame beta chains. Entries that share a CDR3 protein sequence are merged under the most common genes and DNA. The V and J calls were determined by TCRdb, not by the authors. The table for this sample lists 1,300,000 or so distinct CDR3 sequences; around 59% of them were counted only once. The top ten clones comprise roughly 7% of the sample.

This clonotype was seen many times. This receptor's antigen is unknown. Base qualities were left out, and no much larger clone turns up one base away. Reading the germline V gene gives CDR1 MGHRA and CDR2 YSYEKL. Including cysteine and phenylalanine, the CDR3 has 14 amino acids. Only CDR3 DNA is held: 42 bases, read in frame from base 1. The V end loses 1 base and the J end loses 0 bases, and a stretch of 6 bases separates them. Input material: blood. The TCR originated in a man between 18 and 29 years old in good health. The chain is encoded by TRBV4-1 joined to TRBJ2-5; the D gene cannot be named for sure. The DNA sequence is TGCGCCAGCAGCCAAGTAGGGAACCAAGAGACCCAGTACTTC. It is translated as CASSQVGNQETQYF.